The next 15 T cell receptor beta chains were all read from a single sample in a study of identical twins. TCRdb called the 5' RACE reads again in MiXCR, with one record for every CDR3 protein. The table includes roughly 290,000 distinct CDR3 sequences, roughly 9.7% detected once. The same data also contributed to another study, on yellow fever vaccine responses in identical twins.

Sequencing input: CD8+ T cells sorted from blood. Receptors originate from a woman aged 18-29 years in good health.

This clonotype was seen only a few times. This chain links TRBV6-1 with TRBJ2-1, with 7 bases fitting TRBD1. The trim removed 6 bases at V and 12 bases at J, leaving 14 bases unmatched. The CDR3 has 14 residues. From germline, CDR1 is MNHNS and CDR2 SASEGT. CDR3 bases: TGTGCCAGCAGCCCACAGTCACCCCGGGACAGGCAGTTCTTC. Protein sequence: CASSPQSPRDRQFF.

In its sample, this clonotype was seen many times. The gene calls are TRBV2 and TRBJ2-3, with 8 bases identical to TRBD2. This CDR3 is built from 13 residues. Germline lookup yields CDR1 SNHLY and CDR2 FYNNEI. Trimming cost V 8 bases and J 5 bases; bases outside gene matches: 6. The DNA for the CDR3 is TGTGCCAGCTGGTCTAGCGGGCGAGATACGCAGTATTTT. It is translated as CASWSSGRDTQYF.

The V call is TRBV11-2, the J call TRBJ2-2, with TRBD2 identical over 9 bases. The CDR3 consists of 16 residues. V was pared by 2 bases and J by 4 bases, with 5 bases of the junction left unmatched. CDR1 is SGHAT and CDR2 is FQNNGV in the germline V gene. Written as DNA, the CDR3 is TGTGCCAGCAGCTTAATCCCAGCGGGGGGCACCGGGGAGCTGTTTTTT. Amino acid sequence: CASSLIPAGGTGELFF.

The chain employs TRBV11-2 and TRBJ2-1, with unresolved D. This CDR3 region has 18 residues. Germline values: CDR1 SGHAT, CDR2 FQNNGV. The V end was cut by 3 bases, the J end by 5 bases, with 23 bases between. The CDR3 loop is CASSLQTTAVVSHNEQFF. DNA for the CDR3: TGTGCCAGCAGCTTGCAAACTACAGCTGTGGTCAGCCACAATGAGCAGTTCTTC.

V gene TRBV7-9 combines with J gene TRBJ2-7; no definite D call. Germline V gene data show CDR1 as SEHNR and CDR2 as FQNEAQ (reference sequence). This CDR3 has 11 amino acids. V lost 9 bases to trimming and J lost 2 bases, with 8 bases between them. This chain's CDR3 is CASVGTYEQYF. The CDR3 DNA is TGTGCCAGTGTGGGCACCTACGAGCAGTACTTC.

This clonotype was observed a few times. The V gene is TRBV4-1, the J gene TRBJ2-1; 7 bases fit TRBD2. This CDR3 contains 18 residues. Germline lookup yields CDR1 MGHRA and CDR2 YSYEKL. The V and J ends lost 0 bases and 0 bases, in that order; junction bases with no gene match: 8. CDR3 protein: CASSQDPAGRSSYNEQFF. CDR3 sequence (DNA): TGCGCCAGCAGCCAAGATCCAGCGGGGAGAAGCTCCTACAATGAGCAGTTCTTC.

This chain uses TRBV27 with TRBJ1-2, with 12 positions matching TRBD1. Germline V CDR1 and CDR2: MNHEY, SMNVEV (reference sequence). Germline trimming cut 5 bases from V and 7 bases from J; bases unmatched to any gene: 8. The CDR3 is 15 residues long. CDR3 sequence (DNA): TGTGCCAGCAGTCCTAGGGGACAGGGGGCAGTTGGCTACACCTTC. Its protein is CASSPRGQGAVGYTF.

This clonotype was counted between two and nine times. This rearrangement joins TRBV13 to TRBJ2-1, with 10 bases matching TRBD2. The CDR3 runs to 15 residues. V dropped 1 base and J dropped 6; count of bases not matched to a gene: 3. Germline values: CDR1 PRHDT, CDR2 FYEKMQ (reference sequence). The CDR3 DNA is TGTGCCAGCAGCTTAGTTAGCGGGGGGCGCAATGAGCAGTTCTTC. Protein: CASSLVSGGRNEQFF.

The J gene is TRBJ2-5, the V gene TRBV20-1; D assignment may be TRBD1 or TRBD2 (6 bases each). The length of the CDR3 is 13 residues. Per germline, CDR1 DFQATT and CDR2 SNEGSKA (reference sequence). V was cut by 1 base and J by 5 bases, with 11 bases left in between. CDR3 loop: CSARVWGAETQYF. The CDR3 coding sequence is TGCAGTGCTAGAGTTTGGGGGGCTGAGACCCAGTACTTC.

V is TRBV7-9 and J is TRBJ2-7, with TRBD1 identical over 8 bases. This CDR3 contains 16 residues. The junction had 15 bases not matched to a gene; V was cut back by 4 bases and J by 7 bases. Per germline, CDR1 SEHNR and CDR2 FQNEAQ (reference sequence). The CDR3 region is CASSSAQDRDPEEQYF. CDR3 DNA sequence: TGTGCCAGCAGCTCCGCACAGGACAGGGACCCAGAAGAGCAGTACTTC.

The gene calls are TRBV30 and TRBJ2-1; a weak D match, TRBD1 (5 bases). V lost 2 bases and J 1 base, leaving 12 bases between the germline ends. This CDR3 contains 15 residues. Germline CDR1 is GTSNPN and CDR2 is SVGIG (reference sequence). The CDR3 protein is CAWSLTVGSYNEQFF. The CDR3 DNA is TGTGCCTGGAGTCTGACAGTTGGTTCCTACAATGAGCAGTTCTTC.

This clonotype was found many times. The chain carries TRBV7-9 and TRBJ2-2; D possibly corresponds to TRBD1 (5 bases). This CDR3 region has 14 residues. V shed 5 bases and J shed 6 bases, with 13 bases lying between them. CDR1 and CDR2 from the germline V gene are SEHNR and FQNEAQ (reference sequence). This CDR3 is CASSGQGIAGELFF. CDR3 DNA sequence: TGTGCCAGCAGCGGTCAGGGTATCGCCGGGGAGCTGTTTTTT.

This clonotype was recorded a few times. The chain employs TRBV9 and TRBJ1-4, with D maybe TRBD1 (5 bases). The ends were cut back, 0 bases at V and 8 bases at J, with 5 bases in the middle. In germline, CDR1 is SGDLS, CDR2 YYNGEE. The CDR3 covers 12 residues. The CDR3 sequence: CASSVEGEKLFF. The DNA for the CDR3 is TGTGCCAGCAGCGTAGAGGGGGAAAAACTGTTTTTT. The complete variable domain, with remaining parts taken from reference TRBV9 and TRBJ1-4, reads DSGVTQTPKHLITATGQRVTLRCSPRSGDLSVYWYQQSLDQGLQFLIQYYNGEERAKGNILERFSAQQFPDLHSELNLSSLELGDSALYFCASSVEGEKLFFGSGTQLSVL.

The chain carries TRBV10-3 and TRBJ2-1; a weak D match, TRBD1 (6 bases). V dropped 10 bases and J dropped 1 base, with 23 bases sitting between them. This CDR3 has 17 residues. CDR1 is ENHRY and CDR2 is SYGVKD in the germline V gene. CDR3 residues: CATESDRRKNSYNEQFF. CDR3 coding DNA: TGTGCCACCGAGTCAGACAGGAGAAAAAATTCCTACAATGAGCAGTTCTTC.

The J gene is TRBJ2-7, the V gene TRBV12-3 or TRBV12-4; 8 bases fit TRBD2. Trimming cost V 4 bases and J 2 bases; bases outside gene matches: 7. The CDR3 extends over 15 amino acids. The CDR3 bases are TGTGCCAGCAGTTCCCCACTAGCGGCGGCCTACGAGCAGTACTTC. The encoded protein is CASSSPLAAAYEQYF.